This T cell receptor beta chain is from a study of regulatory T cells in long-lasting Graves disease. Overall study results and limits: Newly diagnosed patients had higher TCR diversity than persistent Graves' patients did.

Arm-PCR with iRepertoire HTBI primers amplified the CDR3 regions for these TCR beta libraries. In the original processing: Identification across samples found fewer than 65 TRBV and 12 to 15 TRBJ segments. TCRdb re-called the multiplex PCR reads with MiXCR, one entry per CDR3 protein. TCRdb, not the authors, supplied the V and J calls. The sample lists 700,000 or so distinct CDR3 sequences, about 32% occurring once. Sample time point: persistent/refractory GD, antithyroid drugs over 5 years with positive TRAb. From RNA extracted from PBMCs, the TCR library was made. In Xi'an, China, an endocrinology department was the source of patients. This CDR3 has 19 amino acids. Points on this clonotype: The antigen remains unidentified. A read error may explain this, as a much larger clone is one base away.

The V gene is TRBV12-3 or TRBV12-4, the J gene TRBJ1-1; weak D call: TRBD1 (6 bases). The sample consisted of peripheral blood mononuclear cells (PBMCs), taken when the disease was refractory, from a patient treated with antithyroid drugs. The clonotype was recovered from a female donor with Graves disease. CDR3 bases: TGTGCCAGCAGTTCCTTTAGGCGGGGGCTTCAATACTTGAACACTGAAACTTTCTTT. Its protein is CASSSFRRGLQYLNTETFF.